A single T cell receptor beta chain is shown here with its context. The antigen is undetermined. The sample belongs to a study of T cell responses to AZD1222 COVID-19 vaccine. Clones were sequenced by immunoSEQ multiplex PCR, and TCRdb holds only the in-frame ones, with some missing. The sample holds about 130,000 clones; over 75% are singletons and the top ten take about 5.6%. Study-wide results and caveats: Just a handful of people given AZD1222 tested seropositive at baseline. The study found vaccine-associated CD4 TCRs spanning spike, dominant at 160-218 and 743-854. Of spike-specific TCRs, nearly half reportedly target regions left unmutated in variants. Clonal diversity was possibly underestimated, and the donors were mostly white British, with more females.

The sequence was collected from an adult in good health. This specimen was peripheral blood, taken on day 0 of AZD1222 vaccination.

DNA of the CDR3: TGTGCCAGCAGCCAGGGACAGGGTTCGAACAATGAGCAGTTCTTC. Its translation is CASSQGQGSNNEQFF. The V gene is TRBV4-2, the J gene TRBJ2-1; TRBD1 aligns across 9 bases. V trimming: 3 bases; J trimming: 5 bases; junction bases outside the gene matches: 5. Germline V gene data show CDR1 as LGHNA and CDR2 as YNFKEQ. This CDR3 has 15 residues.